Sequencing of this T cell receptor beta chain was carried out in a study of T-cell reconstitution after alpha-beta-depleted transplantation in children. In germline, CDR1 is SGHNT, CDR2 YYREEE (reference sequence). The length of the CDR3 is 15 residues. With V trimmed by 0 bases and J by 2 bases, 3 bases remained unmatched. The library targeted TCRbeta and was prepared with unique molecular identifiers. Each CDR3 protein is one row after TCRdb ran MiXCR on the PCR reads. The sample lists a few hundred thousand distinct CDR3 sequences, 25% to 30% occurring once. Sequences were derived from PBMCs, sampled before TCRalphabeta/CD19-depleted stem cell transplant. The clonotype originates from a boy younger than two with Wiskott-Aldrich syndrome, due to receive a stem cell transplant. The chain carries TRBV5-4 and TRBJ2-3, with 7 bases that match TRBD2. Here the CDR3 reads CASSLGTSDTDTQYF. DNA for the CDR3: TGTGCCAGCAGCTTGGGCACTAGCGACACAGATACGCAGTATTTT. The variable domain in full, with the rest retrieved from reference TRBV5-4 and TRBJ2-3, is ETGVTQSPTHLIKTRGQQVTLRCSSQSGHNTVSWYQQALGQGPQFIFQYYREEENGRGNFPPRFSGLQFPNYSSELNVNALELDDSALYLCASSLGTSDTDTQYFGPGTRLTVL.